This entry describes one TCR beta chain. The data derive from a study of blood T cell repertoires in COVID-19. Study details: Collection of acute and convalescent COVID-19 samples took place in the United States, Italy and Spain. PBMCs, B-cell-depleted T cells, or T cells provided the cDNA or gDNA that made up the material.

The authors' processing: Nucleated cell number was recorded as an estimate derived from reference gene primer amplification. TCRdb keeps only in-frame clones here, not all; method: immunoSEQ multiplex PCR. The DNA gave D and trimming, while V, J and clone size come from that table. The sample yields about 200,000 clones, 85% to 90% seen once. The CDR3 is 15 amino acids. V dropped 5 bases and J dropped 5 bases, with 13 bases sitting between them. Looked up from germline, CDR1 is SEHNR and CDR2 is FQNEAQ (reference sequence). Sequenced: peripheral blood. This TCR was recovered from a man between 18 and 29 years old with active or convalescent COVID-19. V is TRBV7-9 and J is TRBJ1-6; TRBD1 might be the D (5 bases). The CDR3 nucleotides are TGTGCCAGCAGCCGCGCGGGGACTCATAATTCACCCCTCCACTTT. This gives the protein CASSRAGTHNSPLHF.